The rows below give T cell receptor beta chains drawn from one sample of a study of PD-1 blockade in classical Hodgkin lymphoma. Measured with immunoSEQ multiplex PCR; TCRdb has only the in-frame clones, and not every one. This sample has under 20,000 clones, with roughly 87% found just once. The sample here was peripheral blood mononuclear cells (PBMCs), taken before the second cycle of nivolumab. Source of these receptors: a human donor with classical Hodgkin lymphoma. Both conserved end residues are part of each CDR3. D genes are given only for firm matches. The size field is filled for only some rows; it gives once, few, many or a size class.

length,V,D,J,size,DNA,CDR3
10,TRBV2,NA,TRBJ2-7,NA,TGTGCCAGCAAAAGATACGAGCAGTACTTC,CASKRYEQYF
15,TRBV5-5,TRBD1,TRBJ1-5,NA,TGTGCCAGCAGCTTTACAGGGGGAGGAGGCCAGCCCCAGCATTTT,CASSFTGGGGQPQHF
15,TRBV5-3,TRBD1,TRBJ2-7,NA,TGTGCCGTAAGCAGGTCCGGGACAGCCTCCTACGAGCAGTACTTC,CAVSRSGTASYEQYF
15,TRBV10-3,NA,TRBJ2-1,NA,TGTGCCATCAGTGCTCAAGTGGGGTCCTACAATGAGCAGTTCTTC,CAISAQVGSYNEQFF
18,TRBV19,TRBD1,TRBJ1-5,NA,TGTGCCAGTAGCTCCCGGGACAGGGGGATACCGGCCAATCAGCCCCAGCATTTT,CASSSRDRGIPANQPQHF
15,TRBV18,TRBD1,TRBJ2-7,once,TGTGCCAGCTCACCGACGATGGGGACAGCCTACGAGCAGTACTTC,CASSPTMGTAYEQYF
14,TRBV27,NA,TRBJ1-2,NA,TGTGCCAGCAGTTTGGTTGGGGGGGACCTTGGCTACACCTTC,CASSLVGGDLGYTF
15,TRBV5-1,NA,TRBJ1-3,NA,TGCGCCAGCAGCTTGGACAGGGCGGCTGGAAACACCATATATTTT,CASSLDRAAGNTIYF
15,TRBV30,TRBD1,TRBJ1-6,NA,TGTGCCTGGAGTGTACGTAGCAGGGGGGATTCACCCCTCCACTTT,CAWSVRSRGDSPLHF
17,TRBV21-1,NA,TRBJ2-7,NA,TGTGCCAGCAGCAGGGTTAGCGGGGGGGCTAGTCTCTACGAGCAGTACTTC,CASSRVSGGASLYEQYF
17,TRBV11-3,NA,TRBJ2-1,NA,TGTGCCAGCAGCTTAGATCCCTATGAGGGGTCCTACAATGAGCAGTTCTTC,CASSLDPYEGSYNEQFF